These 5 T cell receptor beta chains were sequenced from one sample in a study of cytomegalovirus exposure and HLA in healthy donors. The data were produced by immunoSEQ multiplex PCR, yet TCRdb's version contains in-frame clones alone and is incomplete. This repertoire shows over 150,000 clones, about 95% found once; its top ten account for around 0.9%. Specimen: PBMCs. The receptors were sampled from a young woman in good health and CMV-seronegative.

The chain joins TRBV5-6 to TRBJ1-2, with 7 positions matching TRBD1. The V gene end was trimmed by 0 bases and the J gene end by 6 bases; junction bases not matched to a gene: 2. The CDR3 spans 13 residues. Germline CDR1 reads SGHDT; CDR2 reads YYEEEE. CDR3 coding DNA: TGTGCCAGCAGCTTGGGACAGGGACATGGCTACACCTTC. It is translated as CASSLGQGHGYTF.

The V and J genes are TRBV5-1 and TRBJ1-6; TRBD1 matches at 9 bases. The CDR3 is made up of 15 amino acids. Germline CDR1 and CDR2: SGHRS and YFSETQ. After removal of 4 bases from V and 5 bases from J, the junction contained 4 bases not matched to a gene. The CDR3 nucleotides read TGCGCCAGCAGCGCGGGGACAGGGAATAATTCACCCCTCCACTTT. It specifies CASSAGTGNNSPLHF.

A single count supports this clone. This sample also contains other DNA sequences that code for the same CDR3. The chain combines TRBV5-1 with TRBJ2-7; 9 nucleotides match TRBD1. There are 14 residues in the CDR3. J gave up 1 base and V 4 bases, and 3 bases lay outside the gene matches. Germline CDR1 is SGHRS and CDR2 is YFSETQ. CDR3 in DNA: TGCGCCAGCAGCCCTGGACAGGGGTCCTACGAGCAGTACTTC. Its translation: CASSPGQGSYEQYF.

CDR3 amino acids: CASTRPRGGTGNTGELFF. The CDR3 nucleotides are TGTGCCAGCACCAGGCCCCGGGGTGGGACAGGGAACACCGGGGAGCTGTTTTTT. This sequence joins TRBV9 and TRBJ2-2; TRBD1 matches at 8 bases. Germline CDR1 is SGDLS and CDR2 is YYNGEE. This CDR3 has 18 residues. Losses at the gene ends were 6 bases for V and 1 base for J; bases not matched to a gene: 14.

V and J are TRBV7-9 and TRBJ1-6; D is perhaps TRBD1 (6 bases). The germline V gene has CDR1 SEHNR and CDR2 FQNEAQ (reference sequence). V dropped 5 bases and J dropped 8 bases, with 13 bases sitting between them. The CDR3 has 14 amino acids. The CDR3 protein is CASSARGRDSPLHF. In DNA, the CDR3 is TGTGCCAGCAGCGCCAGGGGCCGGGATTCACCCCTCCACTTT.